A selection of T cell receptor beta chains follows, all from one sample in a study of CD8 T cells in Susac syndrome. Via MiXCR, TCRdb re-called the immunoSEQ multiplex PCR reads, giving one row per CDR3 protein. The sample lists about 60,000 distinct CDR3 sequences; approximately 94% were seen once. Material for sequencing was CD8+ T cells from PBMCs. Receptors were obtained from a human donor in good health. The conserved cysteine and the conserved F or W are not part of the CDR3 here.

V gene	J gene	CDR3 protein
TRBV27	TRBJ2-7	ASRAFRGGSYEQY
TRBV27	TRBJ2-5	ASSLFLPGDGRQETQY
TRBV9	TRBJ2-1	ASSLTGSNEQF
TRBV12-3/TRBV12-4	TRBJ2-5	ASRGPGREETQY
TRBV7-3	TRBJ2-7	ASSSLPASEQY
TRBV28	TRBJ2-2	ASSITPGELF
TRBV10-2	TRBJ2-7	ASSPGVTYEQY
TRBV11-2	TRBJ2-3	ASSLEGARDLTDTQY
TRBV7-9	TRBJ1-4	AGQQVATNEKLF
TRBV18	TRBJ2-5	ASSLIDGQETQY
TRBV6-6	TRBJ2-7	ASTLRDSYEQY